This T cell receptor (beta chain) comes out of a study of graft-versus-host responses after intestinal transplantation. The CDR3 totals 20 residues. Only in-frame clones appear in the TCRdb table, and some are missing; sequencing was by immunoSEQ multiplex PCR. In the table there are more than 80,000 clones, over 80% of which are singletons. Findings and limits, study-wide: Where graft-donor T cell macrochimerism was present, patients had high graft-versus-host to host-versus-graft clonal ratios in allografts. Recipient-marrow GvH clones were detected, some having first appeared in ileum or blood.

Notes on this clone: Its target is not known.

The chain carries TRBV21-1 and TRBJ2-1; the DNA was not used to check the table's D call, TRBD2. TRBV21-1 is a recognized pseudogene. This sequence originates from a human donor who received an intestinal transplant. The material was unstimulated CD8+ T cells sorted from spleen or lymph node cells, obtained before intestinal transplant. The CDR3 region has the DNA TGTGCCAGCAGCTCCGCCGGGACTAGCGGGCCCTGGAGCTCCTACAATGAGCAGTTCTTC. It is translated as CASSSAGTSGPWSSYNEQFF.